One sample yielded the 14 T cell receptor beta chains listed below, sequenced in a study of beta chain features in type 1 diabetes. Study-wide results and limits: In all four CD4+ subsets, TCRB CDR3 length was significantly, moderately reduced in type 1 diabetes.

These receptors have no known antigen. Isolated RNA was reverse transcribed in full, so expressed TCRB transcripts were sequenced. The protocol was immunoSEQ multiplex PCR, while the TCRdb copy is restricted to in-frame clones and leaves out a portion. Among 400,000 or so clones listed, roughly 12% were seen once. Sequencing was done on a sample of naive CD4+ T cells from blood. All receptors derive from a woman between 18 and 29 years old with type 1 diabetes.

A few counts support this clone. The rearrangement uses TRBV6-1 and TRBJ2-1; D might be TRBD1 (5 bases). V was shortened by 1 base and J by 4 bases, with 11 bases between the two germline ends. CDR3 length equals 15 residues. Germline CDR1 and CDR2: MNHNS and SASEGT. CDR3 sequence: CASSEVPGNYNEQFF. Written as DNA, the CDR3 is TGTGCCAGCAGTGAAGTGCCAGGGAATTACAATGAGCAGTTCTTC.

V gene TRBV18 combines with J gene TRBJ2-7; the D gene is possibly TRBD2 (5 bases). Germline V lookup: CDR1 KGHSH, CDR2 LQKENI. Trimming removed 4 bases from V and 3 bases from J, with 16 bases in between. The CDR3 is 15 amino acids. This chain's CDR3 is CASSLGGGGLYEQYF. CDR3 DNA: TGTGCCAGCTCACTCGGCGGCGGAGGCCTCTACGAGCAGTACTTC.

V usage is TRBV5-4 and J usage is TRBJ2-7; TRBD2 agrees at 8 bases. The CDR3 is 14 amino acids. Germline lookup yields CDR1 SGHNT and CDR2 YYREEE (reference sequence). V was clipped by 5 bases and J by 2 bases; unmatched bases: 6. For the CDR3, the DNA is TGTGCCAGCAGGCTAGCGGGCCGCCCCTACGAGCAGTACTTC. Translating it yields CASRLAGRPYEQYF. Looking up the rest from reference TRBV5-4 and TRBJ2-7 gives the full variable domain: ETGVTQSPTHLIKTRGQQVTLRCSSQSGHNTVSWYQQALGQGPQFIFQYYREEENGRGNFPPRFSGLQFPNYSSELNVNALELDDSALYLCASRLAGRPYEQYFGPGTRLTVT.

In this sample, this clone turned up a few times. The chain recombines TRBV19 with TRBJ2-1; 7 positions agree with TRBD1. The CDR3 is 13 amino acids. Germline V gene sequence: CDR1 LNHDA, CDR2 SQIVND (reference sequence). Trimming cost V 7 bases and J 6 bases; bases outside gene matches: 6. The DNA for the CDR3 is TGTGCCAGTATCGTGGCAGGGGGCAATGAGCAGTTCTTC. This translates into CASIVAGGNEQFF.

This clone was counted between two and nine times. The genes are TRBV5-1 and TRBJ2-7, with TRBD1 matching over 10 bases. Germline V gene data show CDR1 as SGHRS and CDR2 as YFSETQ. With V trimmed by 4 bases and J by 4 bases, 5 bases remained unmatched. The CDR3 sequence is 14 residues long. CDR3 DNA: TGCGCCAGCAGCCTCCGGACAGGGGGGTACGAGCAGTACTTC. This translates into CASSLRTGGYEQYF.

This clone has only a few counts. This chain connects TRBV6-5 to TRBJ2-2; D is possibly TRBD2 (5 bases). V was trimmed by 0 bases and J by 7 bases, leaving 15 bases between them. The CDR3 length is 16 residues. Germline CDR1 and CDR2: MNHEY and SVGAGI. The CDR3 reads CASSYSLQLVGGELFF. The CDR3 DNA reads TGTGCCAGCAGTTACTCTCTCCAACTAGTTGGCGGGGAGCTGTTTTTT.

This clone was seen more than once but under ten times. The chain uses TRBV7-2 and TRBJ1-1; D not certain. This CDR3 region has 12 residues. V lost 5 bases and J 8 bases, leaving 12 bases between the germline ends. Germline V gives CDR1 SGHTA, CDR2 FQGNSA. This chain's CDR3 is CASSPNPGEAFF. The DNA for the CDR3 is TGTGCCAGCAGCCCCAATCCGGGAGAAGCTTTCTTT.

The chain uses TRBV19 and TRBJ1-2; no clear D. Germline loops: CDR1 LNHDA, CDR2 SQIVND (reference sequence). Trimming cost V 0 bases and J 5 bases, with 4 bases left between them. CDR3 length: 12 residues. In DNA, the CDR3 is TGTGCCAGTAGTATAGACGGGTATGGCTACACCTTC. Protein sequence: CASSIDGYGYTF.

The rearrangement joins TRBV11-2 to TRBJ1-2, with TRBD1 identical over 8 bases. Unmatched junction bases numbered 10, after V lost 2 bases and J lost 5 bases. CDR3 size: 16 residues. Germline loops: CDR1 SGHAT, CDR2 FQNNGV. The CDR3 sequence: CASSLQTRGLGYGYTF. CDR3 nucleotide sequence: TGTGCCAGCAGCTTACAGACCAGGGGGCTCGGGTATGGCTACACCTTC.

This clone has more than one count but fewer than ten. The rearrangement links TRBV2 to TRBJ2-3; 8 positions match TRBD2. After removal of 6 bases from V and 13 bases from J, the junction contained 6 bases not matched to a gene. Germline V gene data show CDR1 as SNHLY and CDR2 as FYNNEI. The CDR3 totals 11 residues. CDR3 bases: TGTGCCAGCAGAGAGCGGGGGAGGGAGTATTTT. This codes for CASRERGREYF.

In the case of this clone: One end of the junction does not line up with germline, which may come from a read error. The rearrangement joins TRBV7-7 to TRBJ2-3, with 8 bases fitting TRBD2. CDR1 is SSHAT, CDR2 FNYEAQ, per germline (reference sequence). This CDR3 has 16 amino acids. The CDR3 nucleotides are TGTGCTAGCAGCTTGGGAACACGGGGGGGAGGTGATACGCAGTATTTT. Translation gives CASSLGTRGGGDTQYF.

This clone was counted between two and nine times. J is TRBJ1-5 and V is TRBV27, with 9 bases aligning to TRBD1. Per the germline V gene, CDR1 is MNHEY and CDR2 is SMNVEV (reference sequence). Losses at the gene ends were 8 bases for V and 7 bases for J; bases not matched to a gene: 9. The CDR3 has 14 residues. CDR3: CASSGQGSGQPQHF. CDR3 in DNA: TGTGCCAGCTCTGGACAGGGGTCAGGACAGCCCCAGCATTTT.

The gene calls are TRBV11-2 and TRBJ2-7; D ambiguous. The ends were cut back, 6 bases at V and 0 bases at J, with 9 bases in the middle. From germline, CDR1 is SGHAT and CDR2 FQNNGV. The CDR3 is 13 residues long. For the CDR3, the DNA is TGTGCCAGCAGGCGGATCAGCTCCTACGAGCAGTACTTC. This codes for CASRRISSYEQYF.

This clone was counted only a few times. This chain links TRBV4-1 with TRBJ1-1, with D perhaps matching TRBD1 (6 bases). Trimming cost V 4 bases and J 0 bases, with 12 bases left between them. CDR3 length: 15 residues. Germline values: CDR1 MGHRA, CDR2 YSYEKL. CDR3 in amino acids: CASSPARGMNTEAFF. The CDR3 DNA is TGCGCCAGCAGCCCGGCCAGGGGCATGAACACTGAAGCTTTCTTT.